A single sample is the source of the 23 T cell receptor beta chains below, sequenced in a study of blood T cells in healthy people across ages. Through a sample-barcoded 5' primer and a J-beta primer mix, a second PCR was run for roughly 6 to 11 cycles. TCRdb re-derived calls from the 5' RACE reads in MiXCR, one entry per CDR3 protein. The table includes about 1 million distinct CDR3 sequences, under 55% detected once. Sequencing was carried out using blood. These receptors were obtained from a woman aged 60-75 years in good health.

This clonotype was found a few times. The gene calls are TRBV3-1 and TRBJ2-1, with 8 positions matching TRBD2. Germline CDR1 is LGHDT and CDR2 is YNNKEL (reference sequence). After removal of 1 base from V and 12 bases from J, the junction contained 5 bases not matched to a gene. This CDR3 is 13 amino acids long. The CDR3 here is CASSQARSGGQFF. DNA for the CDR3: TGTGCCAGCAGCCAAGCCCGGAGCGGGGGGCAGTTCTTC.

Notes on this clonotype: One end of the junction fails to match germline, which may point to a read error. The CDR3 loop reads CASRRQPGFTYEQYF. The CDR3 DNA sequence: TGCGCCAGCAGGCGCCAACCTGGGTTTACCTACGAGCAGTACTTC. The V and J genes are TRBV2 and TRBJ2-7; D uncertain. Germline CDR1 SNHLY, CDR2 FYNNEI. The CDR3 is 15 amino acids.

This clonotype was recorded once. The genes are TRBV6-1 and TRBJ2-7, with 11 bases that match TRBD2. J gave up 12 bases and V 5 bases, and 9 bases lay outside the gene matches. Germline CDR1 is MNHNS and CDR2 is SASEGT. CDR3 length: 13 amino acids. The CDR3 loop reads CASSQTSGVNPYF. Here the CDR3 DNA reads TGTGCCAGCAGTCAGACTAGCGGGGTCAATCCGTACTTC.

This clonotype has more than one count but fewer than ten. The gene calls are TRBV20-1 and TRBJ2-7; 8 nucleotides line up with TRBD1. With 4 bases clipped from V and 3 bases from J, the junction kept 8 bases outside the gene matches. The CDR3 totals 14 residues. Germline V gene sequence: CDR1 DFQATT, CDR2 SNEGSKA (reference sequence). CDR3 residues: CSAKDRGSSYEQYF. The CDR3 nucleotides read TGCAGTGCTAAAGACAGGGGATCGAGCTACGAGCAGTACTTC.

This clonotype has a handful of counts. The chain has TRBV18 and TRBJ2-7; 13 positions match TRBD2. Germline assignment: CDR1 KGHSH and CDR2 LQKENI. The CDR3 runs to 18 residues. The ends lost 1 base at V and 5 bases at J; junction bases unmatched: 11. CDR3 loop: CASSPQWTSGREPHEQYF. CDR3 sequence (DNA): TGTGCCAGCTCACCACAGTGGACTAGCGGGAGAGAACCCCACGAGCAGTACTTC.

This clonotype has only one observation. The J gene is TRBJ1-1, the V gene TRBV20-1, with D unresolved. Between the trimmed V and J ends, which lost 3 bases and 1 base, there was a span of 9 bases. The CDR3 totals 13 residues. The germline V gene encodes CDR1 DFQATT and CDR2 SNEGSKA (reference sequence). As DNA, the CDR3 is TGCAGTGCTAGCATGGAACCGAACACTGAAGCTTTCTTT. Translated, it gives CSASMEPNTEAFF.

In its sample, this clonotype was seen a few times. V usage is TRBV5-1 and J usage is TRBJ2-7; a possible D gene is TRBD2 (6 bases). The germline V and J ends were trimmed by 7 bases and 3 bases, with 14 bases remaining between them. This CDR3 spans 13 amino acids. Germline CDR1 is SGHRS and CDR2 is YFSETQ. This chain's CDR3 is CASGDSQNYEQYF. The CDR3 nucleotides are TGCGCCAGCGGGGACTCCCAGAACTACGAGCAGTACTTC.

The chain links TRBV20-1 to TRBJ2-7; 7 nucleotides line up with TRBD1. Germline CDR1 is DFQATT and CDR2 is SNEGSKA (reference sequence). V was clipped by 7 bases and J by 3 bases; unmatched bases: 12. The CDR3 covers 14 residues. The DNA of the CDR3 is TGCAGTGTCGCGCCCGGACAGGAGATCTACGAGCAGTACTTC. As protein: CSVAPGQEIYEQYF.

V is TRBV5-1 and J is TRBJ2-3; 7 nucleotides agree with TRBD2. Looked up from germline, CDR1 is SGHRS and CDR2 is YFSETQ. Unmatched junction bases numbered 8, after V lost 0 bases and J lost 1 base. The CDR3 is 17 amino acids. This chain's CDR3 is CASSLAGAGRGTDTQYF. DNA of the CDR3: TGCGCCAGCAGCTTGGCCGGGGCAGGGAGGGGCACAGATACGCAGTATTTT.

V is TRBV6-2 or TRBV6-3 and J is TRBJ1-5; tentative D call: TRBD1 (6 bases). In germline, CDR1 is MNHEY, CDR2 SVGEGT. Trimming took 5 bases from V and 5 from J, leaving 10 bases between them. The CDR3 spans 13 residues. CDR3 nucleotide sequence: TGTGCCAGCAGTAATGGGGGCCATCAGCCCCAGCATTTT. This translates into CASSNGGHQPQHF.

The CDR3, as DNA: TGTGCCAGCAGTTTAATTTTGGGCCAGCCAGGGGCAGATACGCAGTATTTT. Its translation is CASSLILGQPGADTQYF. The chain links TRBV28 to TRBJ2-3; D is possibly TRBD1 (6 bases). V gave up 2 bases and J gave up 4 bases, with 19 bases separating them. CDR1 and CDR2 (germline): MDHEN, SYDVKM. The CDR3 is 17 amino acids.

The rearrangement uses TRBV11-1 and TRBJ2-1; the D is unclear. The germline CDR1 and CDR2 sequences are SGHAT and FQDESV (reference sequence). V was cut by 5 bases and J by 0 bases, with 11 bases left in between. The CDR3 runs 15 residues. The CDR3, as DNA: TGTGCCAGCAGCCGTGAGGTCACCTCCTACAATGAGCAGTTCTTC. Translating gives CASSREVTSYNEQFF.

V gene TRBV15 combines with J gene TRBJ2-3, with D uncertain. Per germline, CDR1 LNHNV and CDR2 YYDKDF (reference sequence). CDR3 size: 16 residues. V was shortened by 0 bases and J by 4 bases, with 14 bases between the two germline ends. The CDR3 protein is CATSRDRIRSADTQYF. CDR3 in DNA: TGTGCCACCAGCAGAGATCGGATCCGGAGCGCAGATACGCAGTATTTT. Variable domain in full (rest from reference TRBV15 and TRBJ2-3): DAMVIQNPRYQVTQFGKPVTLSCSQTLNHNVMYWYQQKSSQAPKLLFHYYDKDFNNEADTPDNFQSRRPNTSFCFLDIRSPGLGDTAMYLCATSRDRIRSADTQYFGPGTRLTVL.

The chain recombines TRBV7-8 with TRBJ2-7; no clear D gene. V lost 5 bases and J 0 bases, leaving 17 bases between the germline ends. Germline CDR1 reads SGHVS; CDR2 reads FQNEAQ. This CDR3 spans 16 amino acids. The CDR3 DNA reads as TGTGCCAGCAGCCCCCGAGCAGGCGGAACCTCCTACGAGCAGTACTTC. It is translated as CASSPRAGGTSYEQYF.

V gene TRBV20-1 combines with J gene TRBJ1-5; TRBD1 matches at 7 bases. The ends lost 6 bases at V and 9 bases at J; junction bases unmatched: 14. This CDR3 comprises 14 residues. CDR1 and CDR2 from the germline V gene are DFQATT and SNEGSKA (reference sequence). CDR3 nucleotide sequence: TGCAGTGCATCCTCGGGCAGGGGGAAGGGGCCCCAGCATTTT. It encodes CSASSGRGKGPQHF.

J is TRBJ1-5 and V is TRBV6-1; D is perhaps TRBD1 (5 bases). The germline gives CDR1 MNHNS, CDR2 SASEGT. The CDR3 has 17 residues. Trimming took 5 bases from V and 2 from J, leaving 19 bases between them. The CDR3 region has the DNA TGTGCCAGCAGTCATCTTGGGGCCCCTACGGGCAATCAGCCCCAGCATTTT. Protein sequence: CASSHLGAPTGNQPQHF.

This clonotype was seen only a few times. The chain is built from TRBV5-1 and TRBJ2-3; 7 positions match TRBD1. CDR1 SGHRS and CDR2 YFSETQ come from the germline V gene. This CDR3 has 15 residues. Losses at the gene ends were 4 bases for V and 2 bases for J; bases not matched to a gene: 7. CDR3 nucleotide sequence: TGCGCCAGCAGCCTAAGACAGGGAACCACAGATACGCAGTATTTT. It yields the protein CASSLRQGTTDTQYF.

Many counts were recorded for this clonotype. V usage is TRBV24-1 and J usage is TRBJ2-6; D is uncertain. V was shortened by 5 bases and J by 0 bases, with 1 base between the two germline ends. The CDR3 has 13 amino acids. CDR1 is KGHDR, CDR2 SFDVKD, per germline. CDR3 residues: CATSVSGANVLTF. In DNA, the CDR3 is TGTGCCACCAGTGTCTCTGGGGCCAACGTCCTGACTTTC.

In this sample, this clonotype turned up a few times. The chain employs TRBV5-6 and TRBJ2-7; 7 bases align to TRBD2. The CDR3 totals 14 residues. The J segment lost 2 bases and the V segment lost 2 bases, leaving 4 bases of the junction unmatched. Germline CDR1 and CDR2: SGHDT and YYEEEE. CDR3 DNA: TGTGCCAGCAGCTTTGGACTAGTGACCTACGAGCAGTACTTC. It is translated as CASSFGLVTYEQYF. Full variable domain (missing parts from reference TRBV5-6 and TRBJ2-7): DAGVTQSPTHLIKTRGQQVTLRCSPKSGHDTVSWYQQALGQGPQFIFQYYEEEERQRGNFPDRFSGHQFPNYSSELNVNALLLGDSALYLCASSFGLVTYEQYFGPGTRLTVT.

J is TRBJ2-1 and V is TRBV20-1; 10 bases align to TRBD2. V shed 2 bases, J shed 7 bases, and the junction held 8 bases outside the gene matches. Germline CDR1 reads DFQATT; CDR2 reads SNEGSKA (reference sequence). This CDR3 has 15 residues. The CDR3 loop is CSARNLAGARNEQFF. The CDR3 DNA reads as TGCAGTGCTAGAAACCTAGCGGGAGCGAGGAATGAGCAGTTCTTC.

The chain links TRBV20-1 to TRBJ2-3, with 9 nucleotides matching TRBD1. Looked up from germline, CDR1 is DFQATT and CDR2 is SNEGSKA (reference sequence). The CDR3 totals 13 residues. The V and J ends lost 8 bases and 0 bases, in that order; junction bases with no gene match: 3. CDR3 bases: TGCAGTTCGGGACAGGGTAGCACAGATACGCAGTATTTT. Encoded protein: CSSGQGSTDTQYF.

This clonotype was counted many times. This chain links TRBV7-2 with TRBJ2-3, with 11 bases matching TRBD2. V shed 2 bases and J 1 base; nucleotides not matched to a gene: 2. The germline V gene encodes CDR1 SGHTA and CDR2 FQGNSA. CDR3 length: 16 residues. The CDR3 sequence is CASSLLLAGGTDTQYF. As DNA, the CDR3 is TGTGCCAGCAGCTTATTACTAGCGGGAGGCACAGATACGCAGTATTTT.

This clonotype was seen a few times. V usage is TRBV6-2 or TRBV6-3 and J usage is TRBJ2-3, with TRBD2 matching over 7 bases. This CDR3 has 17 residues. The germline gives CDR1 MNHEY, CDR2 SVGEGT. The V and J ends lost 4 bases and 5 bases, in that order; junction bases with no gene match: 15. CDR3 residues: CASSSRTRRSSGDTQYF. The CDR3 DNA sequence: TGTGCCAGCAGTTCCAGGACTAGACGGTCTTCCGGAGATACGCAGTATTTT.